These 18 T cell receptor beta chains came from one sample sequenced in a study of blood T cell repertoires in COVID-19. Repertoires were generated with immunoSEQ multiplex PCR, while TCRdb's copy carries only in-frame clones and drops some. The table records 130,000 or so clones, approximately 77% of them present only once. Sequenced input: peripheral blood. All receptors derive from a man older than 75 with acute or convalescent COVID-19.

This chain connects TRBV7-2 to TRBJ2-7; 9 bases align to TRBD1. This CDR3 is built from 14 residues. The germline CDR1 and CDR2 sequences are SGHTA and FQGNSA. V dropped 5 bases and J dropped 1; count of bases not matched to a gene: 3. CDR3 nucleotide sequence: TGTGCCAGCAGCGGACAGGGGTATTCCTACGAGCAGTACTTC. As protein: CASSGQGYSYEQYF.

The CDR3 DNA reads TGTGCCAGCACCAGGGTTGATGGCTACACCTTC. As protein: CASTRVDGYTF. The V and J genes are TRBV2 and TRBJ1-2, with a weak D call TRBD1 (5 bases). CDR1 and CDR2 (germline): SNHLY, FYNNEI. The V end lost 7 bases, the J end lost 6 bases, and 9 bases lay between the germline ends. CDR3 size: 11 residues.

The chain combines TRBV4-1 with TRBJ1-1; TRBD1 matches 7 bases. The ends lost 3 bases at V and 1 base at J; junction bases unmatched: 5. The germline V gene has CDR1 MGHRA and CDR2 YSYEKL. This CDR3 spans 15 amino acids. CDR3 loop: CASSQGDSANTEAFF. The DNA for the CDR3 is TGCGCCAGCAGCCAGGGGGACAGCGCGAACACTGAAGCTTTCTTT.

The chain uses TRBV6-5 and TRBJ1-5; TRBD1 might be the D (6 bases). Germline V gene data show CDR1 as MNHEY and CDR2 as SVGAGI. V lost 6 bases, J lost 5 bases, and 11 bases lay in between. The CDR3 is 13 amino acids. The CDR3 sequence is CASSGDTDQPQHF. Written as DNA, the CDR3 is TGTGCCAGCAGCGGGGACACGGATCAGCCCCAGCATTTT.

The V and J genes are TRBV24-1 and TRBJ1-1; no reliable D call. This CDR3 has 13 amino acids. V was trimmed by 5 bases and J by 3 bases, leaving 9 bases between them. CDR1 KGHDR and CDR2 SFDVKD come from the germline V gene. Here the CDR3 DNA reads TGTGCCACCAGTGCGGCAGGATACACTGAAGCTTTCTTT. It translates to CATSAAGYTEAFF.

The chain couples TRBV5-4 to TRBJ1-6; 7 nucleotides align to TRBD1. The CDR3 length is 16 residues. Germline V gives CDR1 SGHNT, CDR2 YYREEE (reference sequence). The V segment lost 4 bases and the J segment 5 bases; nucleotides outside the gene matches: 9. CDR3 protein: CASSARQGPNNSPLHF. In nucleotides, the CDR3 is TGTGCCAGCAGCGCGAGACAGGGCCCGAATAATTCACCCCTCCACTTT.

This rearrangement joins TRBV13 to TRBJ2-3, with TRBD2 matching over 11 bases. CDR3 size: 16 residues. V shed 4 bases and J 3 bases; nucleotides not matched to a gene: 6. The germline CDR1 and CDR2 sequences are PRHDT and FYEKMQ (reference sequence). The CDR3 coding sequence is TGTGCCAGCAGCTCCATAGCGGGGGGGCCGACAGATACGCAGTATTTT. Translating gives CASSSIAGGPTDTQYF.

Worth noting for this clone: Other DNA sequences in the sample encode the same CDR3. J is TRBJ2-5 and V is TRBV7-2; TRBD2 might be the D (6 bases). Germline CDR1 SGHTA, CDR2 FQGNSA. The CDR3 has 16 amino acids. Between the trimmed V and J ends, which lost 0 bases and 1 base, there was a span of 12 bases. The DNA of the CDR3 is TGTGCCAGCAGCTTAGCTGGTACCGGGGGCCAAGAGACCCAGTACTTC. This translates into CASSLAGTGGQETQYF.

CDR3 protein: CASSLPLGIFTGELFF. The CDR3 nucleotides read TGCGCCAGCAGCTTGCCGTTGGGCATCTTCACCGGGGAGCTGTTTTTT. This chain connects TRBV5-1 to TRBJ2-2; D unclear. This CDR3 spans 16 amino acids. CDR1 SGHRS and CDR2 YFSETQ come from the germline V gene. The ends were cut back, 1 base at V and 4 bases at J, with 14 bases in the middle.

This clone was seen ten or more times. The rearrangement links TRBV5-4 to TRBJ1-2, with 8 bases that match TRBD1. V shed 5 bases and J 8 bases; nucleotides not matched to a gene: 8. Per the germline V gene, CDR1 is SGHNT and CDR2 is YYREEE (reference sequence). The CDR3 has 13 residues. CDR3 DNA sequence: TGTGCCAGCAGTCCGGACAGGGTAGGCGGCTACACCTTC. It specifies CASSPDRVGGYTF.

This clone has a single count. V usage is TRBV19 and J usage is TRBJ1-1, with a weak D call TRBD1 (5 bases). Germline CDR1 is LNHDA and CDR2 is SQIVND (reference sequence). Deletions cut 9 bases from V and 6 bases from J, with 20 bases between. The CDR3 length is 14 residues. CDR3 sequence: CASQTGGFPSEAFF. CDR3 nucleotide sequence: TGTGCCAGCCAAACGGGGGGATTTCCGTCTGAAGCTTTCTTT.

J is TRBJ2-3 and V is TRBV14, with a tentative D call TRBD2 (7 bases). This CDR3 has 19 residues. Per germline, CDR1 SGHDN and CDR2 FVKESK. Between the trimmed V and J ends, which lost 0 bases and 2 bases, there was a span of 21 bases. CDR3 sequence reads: CASSQDNPWGGEVTDTQYF. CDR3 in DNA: TGTGCCAGCAGCCAAGATAACCCGTGGGGGGGCGAAGTCACAGATACGCAGTATTTT. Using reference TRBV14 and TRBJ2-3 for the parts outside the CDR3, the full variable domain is EAGVTQFPSHSVIEKGQTVTLRCDPISGHDNLYWYRRVMGKEIKFLLHFVKESKQDESGMPNNRFLAERTGGTYSTLKVQPAELEDSGVYFCASSQDNPWGGEVTDTQYFGPGTRLTVL.

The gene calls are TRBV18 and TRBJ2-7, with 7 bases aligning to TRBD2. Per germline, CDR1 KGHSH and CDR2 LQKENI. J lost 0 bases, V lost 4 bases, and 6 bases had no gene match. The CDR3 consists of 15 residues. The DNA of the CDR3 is TGTGCCAGCTCACTGACCGGGACTAACTCCTACGAGCAGTACTTC. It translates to CASSLTGTNSYEQYF.

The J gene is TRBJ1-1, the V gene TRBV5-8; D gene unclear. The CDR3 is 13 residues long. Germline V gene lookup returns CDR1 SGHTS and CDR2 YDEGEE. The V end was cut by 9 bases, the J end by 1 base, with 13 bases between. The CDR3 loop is CATPGVRNTEAFF. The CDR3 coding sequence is TGTGCCACCCCCGGGGTCCGGAACACTGAAGCTTTCTTT.

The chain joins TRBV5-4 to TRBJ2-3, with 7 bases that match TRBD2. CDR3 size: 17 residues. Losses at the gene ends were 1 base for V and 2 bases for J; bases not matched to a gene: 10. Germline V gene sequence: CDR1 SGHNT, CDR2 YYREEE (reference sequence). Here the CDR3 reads CASSLRSGNWDTDTQYF. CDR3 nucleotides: TGTGCCAGCAGCTTGAGGAGCGGGAATTGGGACACAGATACGCAGTATTTT.

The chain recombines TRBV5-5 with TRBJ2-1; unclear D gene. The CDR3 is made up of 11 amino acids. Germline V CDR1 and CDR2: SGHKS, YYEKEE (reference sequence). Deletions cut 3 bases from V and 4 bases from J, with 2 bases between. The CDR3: CASSSYNEQFF. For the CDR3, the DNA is TGTGCCAGCAGCTCATACAATGAGCAGTTCTTC.

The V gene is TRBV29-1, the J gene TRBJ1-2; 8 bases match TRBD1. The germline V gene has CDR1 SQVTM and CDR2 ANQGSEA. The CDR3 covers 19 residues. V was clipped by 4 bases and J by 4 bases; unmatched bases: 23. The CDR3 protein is CSVGRQGRQGAAESYGYTF. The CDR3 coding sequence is TGCAGCGTTGGGAGACAGGGGAGACAGGGTGCGGCGGAATCCTATGGCTACACCTTC.

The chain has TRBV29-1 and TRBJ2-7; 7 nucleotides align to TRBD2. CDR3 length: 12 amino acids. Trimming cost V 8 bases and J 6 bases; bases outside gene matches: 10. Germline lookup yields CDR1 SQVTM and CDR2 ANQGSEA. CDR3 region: CSSDPGRGEQYF. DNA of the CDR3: TGCAGCTCCGACCCGGGGAGGGGCGAGCAGTACTTC.